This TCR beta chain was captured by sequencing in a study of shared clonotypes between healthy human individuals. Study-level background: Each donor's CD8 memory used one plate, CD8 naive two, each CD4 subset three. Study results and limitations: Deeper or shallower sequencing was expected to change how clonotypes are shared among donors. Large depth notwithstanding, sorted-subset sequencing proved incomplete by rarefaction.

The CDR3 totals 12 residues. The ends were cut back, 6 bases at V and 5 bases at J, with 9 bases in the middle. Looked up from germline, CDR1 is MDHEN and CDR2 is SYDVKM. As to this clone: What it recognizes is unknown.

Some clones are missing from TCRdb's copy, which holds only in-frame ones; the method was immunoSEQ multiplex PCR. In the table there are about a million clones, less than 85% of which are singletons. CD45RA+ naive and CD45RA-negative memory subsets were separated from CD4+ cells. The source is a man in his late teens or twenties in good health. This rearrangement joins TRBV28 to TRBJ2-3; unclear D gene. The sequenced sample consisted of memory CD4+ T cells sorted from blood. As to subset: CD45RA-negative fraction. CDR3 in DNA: TGTGCCAGCAGCTTCGCAGTAGATACGCAGTATTTT. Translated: CASSFAVDTQYF.